Presented here are 2 T cell receptor beta chains from one specimen sequenced in a study of shared clonotypes between healthy human individuals. Method: immunoSEQ multiplex PCR; TCRdb's copy keeps in-frame clones and lacks some. Of hundreds of thousands of clones in the sample, about 96% were seen once. Sequenced: naive CD4+ T cells sorted from blood. The subset denotes: CD45RA+ positively selected. All receptors come from a woman in her 30s in good health.

The genes are TRBV5-1 and TRBJ2-3; TRBD1 agrees at 7 bases. The V gene's germline CDR1 is SGHRS and CDR2 YFSETQ. CDR3 size: 15 residues. The ends lost 4 bases at V and 6 bases at J; junction bases unmatched: 11. CDR3 amino acids: CASSRTLTGADTQYF. CDR3 coding DNA: TGCGCCAGCAGCCGCACCTTAACAGGGGCGGATACGCAGTATTTT.

The rearrangement uses TRBV19 and TRBJ2-7; D assignment may be TRBD1 or TRBD2 (5 bases each). The CDR3 runs 15 residues. The V end was cut by 2 bases, the J end by 3 bases, with 14 bases between. Germline V CDR1 and CDR2: LNHDA, SQIVND (reference sequence). The CDR3 coding sequence is TGTGCCAGTAGTATAACCGGGACGCCATACTACGAGCAGTACTTC. This encodes CASSITGTPYYEQYF.